This T cell receptor beta chain was identified during a study of blood T cells in healthy people across ages. Then a second PCR, running roughly 7 to 11 cycles, was carried out with a sample-barcoded 5' primer and a J-beta primer mix. One entry per CDR3 protein, called by TCRdb with MiXCR from the 5' RACE reads. This table holds around 900,000 distinct CDR3 sequences, roughly 50% found once. Losses at the gene ends were 11 bases for V and 3 bases for J; bases not matched to a gene: 3. The germline V gene has CDR1 MNHNY and CDR2 SVGAGI (reference sequence). The CDR3 sequence is 12 residues long. Study findings and constraints: Estimates drawn from one million T cells were deemed to understate diversity.

Comments on this clonotype: Its matching antigen is unknown.

V gene TRBV6-6 combines with J gene TRBJ2-3; TRBD2 matches 9 bases. The sample taken for sequencing was blood. The sequence derives from an older woman in good health. As DNA, the CDR3 is TGTGCCGCGCGGGGGGGAACAGATACGCAGTATTTT. Protein product: CAARGGTDTQYF.